The 10 T cell receptor beta chains given below trace back to one sample, sequenced in a study of blood T cell repertoires in COVID-19. Data came from immunoSEQ multiplex PCR; TCRdb stores just in-frame clones and leaves some out. The sample includes some 350,000 clones, about 90% of them seen just once. The sequenced material came from PBMCs or T cells enriched from blood (not recorded which). The receptors stem from a woman in her twenties or thirties who had recovered from COVID-19.

This clone was counted a single time. The rearrangement links TRBV15 to TRBJ1-5; D is perhaps TRBD1 (5 bases). The germline V gene has CDR1 LNHNV and CDR2 YYDKDF (reference sequence). The CDR3 length is 13 residues. V was cut by 2 bases and J by 7 bases, with 9 bases left in between. The CDR3 is CATSRQGNQPQHF. The CDR3 nucleotides are TGTGCCACCAGCAGACAGGGAAACCAGCCCCAGCATTTT.

This clone is a singleton in its sample. CDR3: CASSLYNAGGNEQFF. CDR3 nucleotide sequence: TGTGCCAGCAGCTTGTACAACGCGGGGGGCAATGAGCAGTTCTTC. The chain couples TRBV5-8 to TRBJ2-1; the match to TRBD2 covers 8 bases. CDR1 is SGHTS, CDR2 YDEGEE, per germline. CDR3 length: 15 residues. After removal of 1 base from V and 6 bases from J, the junction contained 6 bases not matched to a gene.

This clone was recorded only once. V and J are TRBV13 and TRBJ1-2, with D hard to call. The germline V and J ends were trimmed by 2 bases and 4 bases, with 14 bases remaining between them. The CDR3 extends over 15 amino acids. Germline-derived CDR1 and CDR2 are PRHDT and FYEKMQ (reference sequence). The CDR3 nucleotides read TGTGCCAGCAGCTTACGGGAGGGCGGCAGCTATGGCTACACCTTC. It codes for CASSLREGGSYGYTF.

In this sample, this clone turned up a few times. The rearrangement joins TRBV19 to TRBJ1-2, with D perhaps matching TRBD1 (5 bases). CDR3 length: 15 residues. The V and J ends lost 5 bases and 1 base respectively, with 14 bases between them. Germline CDR1 reads LNHDA; CDR2 reads SQIVND (reference sequence). The CDR3, as DNA: TGTGCCAGTAGTCGGAGGGGTGCGAGTAACTATGGCTACACCTTC. This encodes CASSRRGASNYGYTF.

The chain couples TRBV5-4 to TRBJ2-3; TRBD2 agrees at 9 bases. V dropped 0 bases and J dropped 6; count of bases not matched to a gene: 8. This CDR3 region has 16 residues. Germline values: CDR1 SGHNT, CDR2 YYREEE (reference sequence). The CDR3 is CASSLGIAGALDTQYF. The CDR3 nucleotides are TGTGCCAGCAGCTTGGGGATAGCGGGGGCGCTGGATACGCAGTATTTT.

The rearrangement links TRBV11-2 to TRBJ1-2, with D maybe TRBD1 (6 bases). V lost 3 bases and J lost 4, with 15 bases in between. This CDR3 region has 15 residues. CDR1 SGHAT and CDR2 FQNNGV come from the germline V gene. CDR3 DNA: TGTGCCAGCAGCTTCCCGCCCGACAGGTTCTATGGCTACACCTTC. The encoded protein is CASSFPPDRFYGYTF.

The V gene is TRBV11-2, the J gene TRBJ2-7; D is perhaps TRBD1 (6 bases). The CDR3 consists of 14 residues. Germline CDR1 SGHAT, CDR2 FQNNGV. V lost 0 bases and J lost 2, with 8 bases in between. CDR3 DNA: TGTGCCAGCAGCTTAGATAGGGGGACCTACGAGCAGTACTTC. Translated: CASSLDRGTYEQYF.

This clone was observed a single time. The chain uses TRBV10-3 and TRBJ2-2, with 7 bases lining up with TRBD2. The CDR3 consists of 15 residues. Germline V gene lookup returns CDR1 ENHRY and CDR2 SYGVKD. J was trimmed by 2 bases and V by 4 bases; bases with no gene match: 4. The CDR3 loop reads CAISGSGGNTGELFF. CDR3 bases: TGTGCCATCAGTGGGTCGGGGGGAAACACCGGGGAGCTGTTTTTT.

There are many counts of this clone. The chain couples TRBV7-9 to TRBJ2-5, with D hard to call. Trimming took 1 base from V and 2 from J, leaving 11 bases between them. The V gene's germline CDR1 is SEHNR and CDR2 FQNEAQ (reference sequence). This CDR3 comprises 15 residues. Here the CDR3 reads CASSLDNKKQETQYF. CDR3 DNA: TGTGCCAGCAGCTTAGACAACAAAAAACAAGAGACCCAGTACTTC.

The chain carries TRBV5-6 and TRBJ1-1; D possibly corresponds to TRBD1 (6 bases). Trimming pared 5 bases from V and 2 bases from J, leaving 16 bases between. CDR1 is SGHDT, CDR2 YYEEEE, per germline. CDR3 length equals 15 residues. CDR3 region: CASRTAGALNTEAFF. CDR3 sequence (DNA): TGTGCCAGCAGAACTGCGGGGGCGCTTAACACTGAAGCTTTCTTT.